This TCR beta chain was recovered during a study of blood T cell repertoires in COVID-19. Assay: immunoSEQ multiplex PCR; the TCRdb copy retains only in-frame clones and omits some. The table lists some 340,000 clones, under 85% of them singletons. Germline trimming cut 4 bases from V and 7 bases from J; bases unmatched to any gene: 11. CDR1 is SNHLY, CDR2 FYNNEI, per germline. The CDR3 is made up of 15 amino acids. The rearrangement joins TRBV2 to TRBJ2-5; 8 positions agree with TRBD2. The sequencing input was PBMCs or T cells enriched from blood (not recorded which). The source of this sequence is a woman aged 45-60 years who had recovered from COVID-19. For the CDR3, the DNA is TGTGCCAGCAGTGCTGCGCTAGCGGGTATTGGGACCCAGTACTTC. Translating it yields CASSAALAGIGTQYF.